These T cell receptor beta chains were read from a single sample in a study of brain T cells in children with intractable seizures. TCRdb keeps only in-frame clones here, not all; method: immunoSEQ multiplex PCR. This table has 340,000 or so clones, 93% appearing once. The source material was peripheral blood, sampled 4 to 5 months after surgery. These receptors all stem from a boy less than two years old with tuberous sclerosis and intractable seizures. Each CDR3 is given with its conserved first and last residue. The D gene is left open where the match is weak. A row's size may be missing; if present it is once, few, many or a size class.

J,D,V,size,CDR3,DNA
TRBJ1-6,-,TRBV6-5,-,CASSYSMGGDSPLHF,TGTGCCAGCAGTTACTCGATGGGGGGAGATTCACCCCTCCACTTT
TRBJ1-2,-,TRBV19,-,CASTLNTRLAYGYTF,TGTGCCAGTACCCTTAATACCAGGCTAGCCTATGGCTACACCTTC
TRBJ1-2,-,TRBV4-1,-,CASSPGANYGYTF,TGCGCCAGCAGCCCAGGAGCCAACTATGGCTACACCTTC
TRBJ2-5,TRBD2,TRBV14,-,CASSQGLRLAGLFVSETQYF,TGTGCCAGCAGCCAAGGCCTTCGGCTAGCGGGGTTGTTCGTATCAGAGACCCAGTACTTC
TRBJ2-7,-,TRBV7-8,-,CASSTYLGDEQYF,TGTGCCAGCAGCACCTACCTCGGCGACGAGCAGTACTTC
TRBJ1-2,-,TRBV7-9,-,CASNNLDGGGYGYTF,TGTGCCAGCAATAACCTGGATGGGGGGGGCTATGGCTACACCTTC
TRBJ1-6,-,TRBV2,-,CASSDSNSPLHF,TGTGCCAGCAGTGACAGTAATTCACCCCTCCACTTT
TRBJ2-5,TRBD2,TRBV7-8,-,CASSSSGTSGLPYQETQYF,TGTGCCAGCAGCTCTTCCGGGACTAGCGGACTCCCTTACCAAGAGACCCAGTACTTC
TRBJ1-5,-,TRBV7-8,-,CASSLESYSNQPQHF,TGTGCCAGCAGCTTAGAATCTTATAGCAATCAGCCCCAGCATTTT
TRBJ1-3,-,TRBV12-2,-,CASRLDEKRSGNTIYF,TGTGCAAGTCGCTTAGATGAAAAGCGCTCTGGAAACACCATATATTTT
TRBJ2-1,-,TRBV6-1,once,CASSELPYNEQFF,TGTGCCAGCAGTGAACTACCCTACAATGAGCAGTTCTTC
TRBJ1-1,TRBD1,TRBV13,once,CASSLEQGAAEAFF,TGTGCCAGCAGCTTAGAACAGGGGGCGGCTGAAGCTTTCTTT
TRBJ1-1,TRBD1,TRBV6-5,-,CASSPQGAHTEAFF,TGTGCCAGCAGTCCGCAGGGGGCCCACACTGAAGCTTTCTTT
TRBJ2-1,-,TRBV18,once,CASSPRGTYNEQFF,TGTGCCAGCTCACCACGGGGGACTTACAATGAGCAGTTCTTC
TRBJ1-1,-,TRBV12-3/TRBV12-4,few,CASSFGSGKEAFF,TGTGCCAGCAGTTTTGGGTCCGGCAAAGAAGCTTTCTTT
TRBJ1-1,-,TRBV20-1,-,CSASLPGVDTEAFF,TGCAGTGCTAGTCTTCCCGGGGTGGACACTGAAGCTTTCTTT
TRBJ1-2,TRBD1,TRBV30,-,CAWSVRTGVGYTF,TGTGCCTGGAGTGTAAGGACAGGGGTCGGCTACACCTTC
TRBJ2-3,-,TRBV9,-,CASSLSPRGRGVITDTQYF,TGTGCCAGCAGCCTGAGCCCTAGGGGGCGGGGGGTAATTACAGATACGCAGTATTTT
TRBJ2-2,-,TRBV11-1,-,CASSPKPGELFF,TGTGCCAGCAGCCCTAAGCCCGGGGAGCTGTTTTTT
TRBJ2-7,TRBD2,TRBV11-2,-,CASSLDLGGRSIYEQYF,TGTGCCAGCAGCTTAGATCTTGGCGGGAGGTCCATCTACGAGCAGTACTTC
TRBJ1-3,TRBD1,TRBV6-6,-,CASSRKSGTGGGNTIYF,TGTGCCAGCAGCCGAAAGTCCGGGACAGGGGGCGGGAACACCATATATTTT
TRBJ1-1,-,TRBV6-6,-,CASSYEEGTEAFF,TGTGCCAGCAGCTACGAGGAGGGAACTGAAGCTTTCTTT
TRBJ2-3,-,TRBV5-1,once,CASSFGRWTDTQYF,TGCGCCAGCAGCTTCGGCAGGTGGACAGATACGCAGTATTTT
TRBJ1-5,-,TRBV23-1,-,CASSQSEGTRDDQPQHF,TGCGCCAGCAGTCAATCTGAGGGGACTCGGGACGATCAGCCCCAGCATTTT
TRBJ1-1,-,TRBV7-8,-,CASSLGVGTEAFF,TGTGCCAGCAGCTTAGGGGTGGGAACTGAAGCTTTCTTT
TRBJ1-5,-,TRBV5-6,-,CASSSLWGNQPQHF,TGTGCCAGCAGCTCCCTATGGGGGAATCAGCCCCAGCATTTT
TRBJ2-5,-,TRBV6-2/TRBV6-3,-,CASSYEGGAQETQYF,TGTGCCAGCAGTTACGAGGGGGGGGCTCAAGAGACCCAGTACTTC
TRBJ2-1,TRBD2,TRBV10-3,-,CAIKGLAYNEQFF,TGTGCCATCAAGGGACTAGCTTACAATGAGCAGTTCTTC
TRBJ1-1,-,TRBV6-1,-,CASSEVRESTEAFF,TGTGCCAGCAGTGAAGTGAGGGAGAGCACTGAAGCTTTCTTT
TRBJ1-2,-,TRBV7-9,-,CASSPTPPSWTAYGYTF,TGTGCCAGCAGCCCAACCCCACCCTCCTGGACAGCTTATGGCTACACCTTC
TRBJ2-2,TRBD2,TRBV30,-,CAWTSGNTGELFF,TGTGCCTGGACTAGCGGGAACACCGGGGAGCTGTTTTTT
TRBJ1-6,TRBD1,TRBV6-5,-,CASSRGSSPLHF,TGTGCCAGCAGCAGGGGGAGTTCACCCCTCCACTTT
TRBJ1-6,-,TRBV2,-,CASSEQPNSPLHF,TGTGCCAGCAGTGAACAGCCCAATTCACCCCTCCACTTT
TRBJ2-1,TRBD2,TRBV13,-,CASRIAGGLGEQFF,TGTGCCAGCAGAATAGCGGGGGGGCTGGGTGAGCAGTTCTTC
TRBJ2-5,-,TRBV6-1,-,CASSEGFLTTRETQYF,TGTGCCAGCAGTGAAGGCTTTCTAACTACCCGGGAGACCCAGTACTTC
TRBJ1-5,-,TRBV11-3,-,CASSLDHPGNQPQHF,TGTGCCAGCAGCTTAGATCACCCGGGGAATCAGCCCCAGCATTTT
TRBJ2-7,TRBD1,TRBV5-6,-,CASSSWTGTVPYEQYF,TGTGCCAGCAGCTCCTGGACCGGGACAGTCCCCTACGAGCAGTACTTC
TRBJ1-3,-,TRBV30,few,CALRSGTGNTIYF,TGTGCGTTACGGAGCGGGACGGGAAACACCATATATTTT
TRBJ2-3,TRBD1,TRBV19,-,CASSVTRDRSTDTQYF,TGTGCCAGTAGTGTGACCCGGGACAGGTCGACAGATACGCAGTATTTT
TRBJ2-5,-,TRBV7-2,-,CASSLDRTQYF,TGTGCCAGCAGCTTAGACAGAACCCAGTACTTC
TRBJ1-6,-,TRBV6-5,-,CASSWTPHNSPLHF,TGTGCCAGCAGTTGGACACCTCATAATTCACCCCTCCACTTT
TRBJ1-1,TRBD1,TRBV11-2,-,CASSWKPGQGNTEAFF,TGTGCCAGCAGCTGGAAGCCGGGACAGGGGAACACTGAAGCTTTCTTT
TRBJ1-6,TRBD1,TRBV6-5,-,CASSYSDRGLLVLHF,TGTGCCAGCAGTTACAGCGACAGGGGGCTCCTGGTCCTCCACTTT
TRBJ2-7,-,TRBV7-3,-,CASSLMGGGRHEQYF,TGTGCCAGCAGCTTAATGGGAGGAGGGCGCCACGAGCAGTACTTC
TRBJ1-3,-,TRBV19,-,CASSMGQTGLSGNTIYF,TGTGCCAGTAGTATGGGGCAGACAGGACTCTCTGGAAACACCATATATTTT
TRBJ1-1,-,TRBV5-1,-,CASSLTGNTEAFF,TGCGCCAGCAGCTTGACAGGGAACACTGAAGCTTTCTTT
TRBJ2-5,-,TRBV10-3,once,CAIRGDGSQETQYF,TGTGCCATCAGGGGGGACGGGAGCCAAGAGACCCAGTACTTC
TRBJ2-2,-,TRBV5-1,-,CASSLEFSYTGELFF,TGCGCCAGCAGCTTGGAGTTTTCGTACACCGGGGAGCTGTTTTTT
TRBJ1-1,TRBD1,TRBV3-1/TRBV3-2,-,CASSQDGQGVITMNTEAFF,TGTGCCAGCAGCCAAGACGGGCAGGGGGTGATTACAATGAACACTGAAGCTTTCTTT
TRBJ1-1,TRBD1,TRBV10-1,-,CASSSGQGAVVTEAFF,TGCGCCAGCAGTTCGGGACAGGGGGCGGTGGTCACTGAAGCTTTCTTT
TRBJ1-2,-,TRBV3-1/TRBV3-2,once,CASSSLQGPYGYTF,TGTGCCAGCAGCTCGCTCCAGGGTCCCTATGGCTACACCTTC
TRBJ2-1,TRBD1,TRBV19,-,CASSVDRDNEQFF,TGTGCCAGTAGTGTAGACAGGGACAATGAGCAGTTCTTC
TRBJ2-5,-,TRBV6-5,-,CAACQGGIQETQYF,TGTGCCGCCTGCCAGGGTGGGATCCAAGAGACCCAGTACTTC